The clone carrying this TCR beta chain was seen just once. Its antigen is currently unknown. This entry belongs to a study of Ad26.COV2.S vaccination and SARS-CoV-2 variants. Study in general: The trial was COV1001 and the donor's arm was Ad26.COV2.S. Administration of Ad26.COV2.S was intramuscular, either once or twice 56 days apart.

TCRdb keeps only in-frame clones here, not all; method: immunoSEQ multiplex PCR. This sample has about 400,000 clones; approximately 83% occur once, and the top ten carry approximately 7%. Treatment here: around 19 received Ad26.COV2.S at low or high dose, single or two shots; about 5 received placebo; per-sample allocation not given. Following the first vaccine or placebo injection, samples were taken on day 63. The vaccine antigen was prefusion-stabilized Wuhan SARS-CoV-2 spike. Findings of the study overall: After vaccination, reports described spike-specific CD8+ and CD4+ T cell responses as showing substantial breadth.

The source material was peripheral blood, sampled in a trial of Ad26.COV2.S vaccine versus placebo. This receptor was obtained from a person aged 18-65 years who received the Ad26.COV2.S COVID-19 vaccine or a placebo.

The CDR3 nucleotides are TGTGCCAGCAGCGTATTCGCGAACACCGGGGAGCTGTTTTTT. Translated: CASSVFANTGELFF. The V and J genes are TRBV11-2 and TRBJ2-2; D not certain. The CDR3 sequence is 14 residues long. From germline, CDR1 is SGHAT and CDR2 FQNNGV. V dropped 5 bases and J dropped 0 bases, with 7 bases sitting between them. The full variable domain, with the rest looked up from reference TRBV11-2 and TRBJ2-2, is EAGVAQSPRYKIIEKRQSVAFWCNPISGHATLYWYQQILGQGPKLLIQFQNNGVVDDSQLPKDRFSAERLKGVDSTLKIQPAKLEDSAVYLCASSVFANTGELFFGEGSRLTVL.